This T cell receptor (beta chain) was sequenced for a study of read filtering for tumor transcriptome and immune sequencing. The V and J ends lost 3 bases and 5 bases respectively, with 16 bases between them. CDR3 length: 16 amino acids. The germline V gene has CDR1 MNHEY and CDR2 SMNVEV (reference sequence). Study results and limitations: Compared with RNA-seq, IR-seq gave much higher clonotype depth and reliability.

This library used approximately 0.4 ug RNA and molecular barcoded adaptors spanning alpha/delta and beta/gamma chains. TCRdb itself ran the reads through MiXCR, one entry per CDR3 protein. The sample gives 100,000 to 150,000 distinct CDR3 sequences, less than 15% of which show up once; just under 8.5% is in the top ten. This clonotype was picked up many times. Its cognate antigen is unknown. The sequencing sample was made of a population of CD138-negative cells sorted from bone marrow. This chain links TRBV27 with TRBJ1-4, with D possibly matching TRBD1 (5 bases). This TCR was sampled from a donor at least 40 years old with multiple myeloma. The CDR3 nucleotides read TGTGCCAGCAGTTTCACCGGGACTGGGAGGAATGAAAAACTGTTTTTT. It encodes CASSFTGTGRNEKLFF.